The rows below give T cell receptor beta chains drawn from one sample of a study of cytomegalovirus exposure and HLA in healthy donors. Profiled with immunoSEQ multiplex PCR; TCRdb holds only in-frame clones, not every one. The sample consists of 150,000 to 200,000 clones, around 80% of them appearing once. The sample was PBMCs. These receptors were taken from a middle-aged man in good health and CMV-seropositive. CDR3s include the opening cysteine and the closing phenylalanine or tryptophan. Each record gives: J gene, CDR3 length, D gene, clone size, V gene, CDR3 DNA, CDR3 protein. D genes are given only for firm matches. Rows give clone size only sometimes, using once, few, many, or a class for an expanded clone.

>TRBJ2-2|13|TRBD2|-|TRBV9
TGTGCCAGCAAAAGCGGGACGACCGGGGAGCTGTTTTTT
CASKSGTTGELFF
>TRBJ2-5|13|-|-|TRBV5-1
TGCGCCAGCAGCGCGGGCTCCCAAGAGACCCAGTACTTC
CASSAGSQETQYF
>TRBJ2-1|15|-|-|TRBV11-2
TGTGCCAGCAGCATTGGGACAAACTCCTACAATGAGCAGTTCTTC
CASSIGTNSYNEQFF
>TRBJ2-4|15|-|-|TRBV18
TGTGCCAGCTCACCAGTGGCGGGGAACGGGAACATTCAGTACTTC
CASSPVAGNGNIQYF
>TRBJ1-2|12|-|-|TRBV5-1
TGCGCCAGCAGGACACCGGACTATGGCTACACCTTC
CASRTPDYGYTF
>TRBJ2-1|14|-|-|TRBV5-4
TGTGCCAGCAGCTTGGAGGGACTCCAATCTAGGCCGTTCTTC
CASSLEGLQSRPFF
>TRBJ2-7|11|-|-|TRBV27
TGTGCCAGCAGTTCCTTTTACGAGCAGTACTTC
CASSSFYEQYF
>TRBJ2-3|16|-|-|TRBV2
TGTGCCAGCCCCCTCCGGCTGGATCGAGGAACAGATACGCAGTATTTT
CASPLRLDRGTDTQYF
>TRBJ1-1|13|TRBD1|few|TRBV7-2
TGTGCCAGCAGCTTAGGGACAGGGGCTGAAGCTTTCTTT
CASSLGTGAEAFF
>TRBJ1-2|13|-|-|TRBV29-1
TGCAGCGTTCGCCCATGGGACTTGGAAGGCTACACCTTC
CSVRPWDLEGYTF
>TRBJ2-5|13|TRBD1|-|TRBV4-2
TGTGCCAGCAGCGGGACAGCCCAAGAGACCCAGTACTTC
CASSGTAQETQYF
>TRBJ2-7|13|-|few|TRBV6-4
TGTGCCAGCAGAGAGGACACCTCCTACGAGCAGTACTTC
CASREDTSYEQYF
>TRBJ2-7|15|-|-|TRBV5-1
TGCGCCAGCAGCACCGGGACACCGACGCGGAACGAGCAGTACTTC
CASSTGTPTRNEQYF
>TRBJ2-1|14|TRBD1|-|TRBV19
TGTGCCAGTAGTATTCAACAGGGGGTGAAAGAGCAGTTCTTC
CASSIQQGVKEQFF
>TRBJ2-2|16|TRBD2|-|TRBV7-6
TGTGCCAGCAGCGCTGCGGCGGGAGGGCATACCGGGGAGCTGTTTTTT
CASSAAAGGHTGELFF
>TRBJ1-6|15|-|-|TRBV5-1
TGCGCCAGCAGCTTGGAGCCGGGTCGAGATTCACCCCTCCACTTT
CASSLEPGRDSPLHF
>TRBJ2-3|14|-|-|TRBV10-3
TGTGCCATCAGTGAGTTGGACAACACAGATACGCAGTATTTT
CAISELDNTDTQYF
>TRBJ2-4|15|TRBD2|once|TRBV7-9
TGTGCCAGCGGGATGAGCGGGAGGGGGGGAAACATTCAGTACTTC
CASGMSGRGGNIQYF
>TRBJ2-7|13|-|-|TRBV6-5
TGTGCCAGCAGTTACTCTAACTTGGTCGAGCAGTACTTC
CASSYSNLVEQYF
>TRBJ1-6|17|-|-|TRBV7-8
TGTGCCAGCAGCTTTAGACTCGGGAGCTCCTATAATTCACCCCTCCACTTT
CASSFRLGSSYNSPLHF
>TRBJ2-6|17|TRBD1|-|TRBV9
TGTGCCAGCACGCCGGACAGGGTCCTCTCTGGGGCCAACGGCCTGACTTTC
CASTPDRVLSGANGLTF
>TRBJ2-7|14|-|-|TRBV18
TGTGCCAGCTCACCAATCGGACAAAACAACGAGCAGTACTTC
CASSPIGQNNEQYF
>TRBJ1-1|17|TRBD1|-|TRBV7-9
TGTGCCAGCAGCTTACCCTGGGACAGGACGCGACCCTTTGAAGCTTTCTTT
CASSLPWDRTRPFEAFF
>TRBJ1-2|15|-|few|TRBV5-1
TGCGCCAGCAGCTCCAGGGGTCCATCTAACTATGGCTACACCTTC
CASSSRGPSNYGYTF
>TRBJ2-1|17|TRBD2|-|TRBV5-4
TGTGCCAGCAGCTTGGCCAGGAGCGGGAGTGTTTACAATGAGCAGTTCTTC
CASSLARSGSVYNEQFF